This TCR beta chain was sequenced during a study of T cell changes during pregnancy in multiple sclerosis. This CDR3 has 14 amino acids. V was pared by 7 bases and J by 1 base, with 11 bases between. In germline, CDR1 is MNHEY, CDR2 SVGAGI. The assay was immunoSEQ multiplex PCR, and TCRdb's table has in-frame clones only and misses some. This table has 9,500 to 15,000 clones, about 88% appearing once. The source of this sequence is a female donor in good health, enrolled as a control in a pregnancy study. The sequencing used CD8+ T cells from peripheral blood mononuclear cells, collected in the second trimester of pregnancy. This chain uses TRBV6-5 with TRBJ1-5; D uncertain. The DNA for the CDR3 is TGTGCCAGCAACCCTACAGAGAGCAATCAGCCCCAGCATTTT. It is translated as CASNPTESNQPQHF.